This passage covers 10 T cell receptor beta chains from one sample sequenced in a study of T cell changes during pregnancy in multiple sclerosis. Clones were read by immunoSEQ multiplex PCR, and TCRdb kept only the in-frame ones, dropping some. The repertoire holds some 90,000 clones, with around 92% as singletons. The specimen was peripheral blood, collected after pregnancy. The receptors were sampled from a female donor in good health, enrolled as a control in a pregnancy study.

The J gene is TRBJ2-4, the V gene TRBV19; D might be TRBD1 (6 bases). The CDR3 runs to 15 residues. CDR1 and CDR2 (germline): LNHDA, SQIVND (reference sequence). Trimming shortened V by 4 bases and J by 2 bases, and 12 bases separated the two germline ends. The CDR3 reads CASSTTGTPKNIQYF. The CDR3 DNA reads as TGTGCCAGTAGTACCACAGGGACCCCCAAAAACATTCAGTACTTC.

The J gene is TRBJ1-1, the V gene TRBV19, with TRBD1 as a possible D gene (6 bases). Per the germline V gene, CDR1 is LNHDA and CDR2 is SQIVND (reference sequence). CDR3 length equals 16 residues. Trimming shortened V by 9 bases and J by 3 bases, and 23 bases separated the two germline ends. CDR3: CASSPQGRSLDTEAFF. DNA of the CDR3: TGTGCCAGCTCCCCACAGGGACGGTCATTGGACACTGAAGCTTTCTTT.

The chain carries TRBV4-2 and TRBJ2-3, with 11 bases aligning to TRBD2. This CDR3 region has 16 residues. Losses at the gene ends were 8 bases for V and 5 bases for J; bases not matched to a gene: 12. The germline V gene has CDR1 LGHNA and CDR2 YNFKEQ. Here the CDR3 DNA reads TGTGCCAGCCGCGGGCCTAGCGGGGGGACCCGAGATACGCAGTATTTT. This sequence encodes CASRGPSGGTRDTQYF.

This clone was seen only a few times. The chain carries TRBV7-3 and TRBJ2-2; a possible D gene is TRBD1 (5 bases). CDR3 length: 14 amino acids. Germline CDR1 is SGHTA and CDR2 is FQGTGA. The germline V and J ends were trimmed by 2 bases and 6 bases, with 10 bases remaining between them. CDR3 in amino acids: CASSLFAGSGELFF. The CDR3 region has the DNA TGTGCCAGCAGCTTATTTGCAGGGTCCGGGGAGCTGTTTTTT. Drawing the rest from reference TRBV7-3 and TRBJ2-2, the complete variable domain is GAGVSQTPSNKVTEKGKYVELRCDPISGHTALYWYRQSLGQGPEFLIYFQGTGAADDSGLPNDRFFAVRPEGSVSTLKIQRTERGDSAVYLCASSLFAGSGELFFGEGSRLTVL.

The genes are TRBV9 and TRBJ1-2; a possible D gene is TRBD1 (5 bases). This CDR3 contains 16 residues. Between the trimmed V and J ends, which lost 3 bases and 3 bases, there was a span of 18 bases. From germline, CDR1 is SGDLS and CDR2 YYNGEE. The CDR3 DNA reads TGTGCCAGCAGCGGGACACCCTTGGGGGGTCACTATGGCTACACCTTC. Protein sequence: CASSGTPLGGHYGYTF.

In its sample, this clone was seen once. CDR3 nucleotide sequence: TGTGCCAGCAGCCCCCCCGGGGGATTCTCCTACGAGCAGTACTTC. Translation gives CASSPPGGFSYEQYF. The chain joins TRBV5-6 to TRBJ2-7; TRBD2 is a possible D gene (6 bases). Trimming pared 4 bases from V and 0 bases from J, leaving 14 bases between. Looked up from germline, CDR1 is SGHDT and CDR2 is YYEEEE. The CDR3 consists of 15 residues.

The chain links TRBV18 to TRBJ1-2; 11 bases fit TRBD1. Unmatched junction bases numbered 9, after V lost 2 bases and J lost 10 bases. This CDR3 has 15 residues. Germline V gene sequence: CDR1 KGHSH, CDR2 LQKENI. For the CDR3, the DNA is TGTGCCAGCTCACCAGAGCACAGGACAGGGGGCCTCTACACCTTC. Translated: CASSPEHRTGGLYTF.

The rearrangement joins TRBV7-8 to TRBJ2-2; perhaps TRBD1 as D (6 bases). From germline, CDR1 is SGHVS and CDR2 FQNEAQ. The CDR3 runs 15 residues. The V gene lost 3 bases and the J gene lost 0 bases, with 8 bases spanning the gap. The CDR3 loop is CASSFGGPNTGELFF. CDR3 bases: TGTGCCAGCAGCTTTGGGGGCCCGAACACCGGGGAGCTGTTTTTT. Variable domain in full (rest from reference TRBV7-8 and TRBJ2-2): GAGVSQSPRYKVAKRGQDVALRCDPISGHVSLFWYQQALGQGPEFLTYFQNEAQLDKSGLPSDRFFAERPEGSVSTLKIQRTQQEDSAVYLCASSFGGPNTGELFFGEGSRLTVL.

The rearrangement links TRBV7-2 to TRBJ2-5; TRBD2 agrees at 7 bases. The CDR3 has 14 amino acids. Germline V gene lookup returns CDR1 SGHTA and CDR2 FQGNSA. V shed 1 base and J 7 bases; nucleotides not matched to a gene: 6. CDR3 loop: CASSLELAGGTQYF. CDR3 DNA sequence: TGTGCCAGCAGCTTAGAGTTAGCGGGTGGGACCCAGTACTTC.

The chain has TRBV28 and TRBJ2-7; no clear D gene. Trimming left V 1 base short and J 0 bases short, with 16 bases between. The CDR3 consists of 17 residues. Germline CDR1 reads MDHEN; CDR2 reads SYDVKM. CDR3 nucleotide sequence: TGTGCCAGCAGTTTATCGAGGCAGCTTTCTAGCTCCTACGAGCAGTACTTC. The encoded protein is CASSLSRQLSSSYEQYF.